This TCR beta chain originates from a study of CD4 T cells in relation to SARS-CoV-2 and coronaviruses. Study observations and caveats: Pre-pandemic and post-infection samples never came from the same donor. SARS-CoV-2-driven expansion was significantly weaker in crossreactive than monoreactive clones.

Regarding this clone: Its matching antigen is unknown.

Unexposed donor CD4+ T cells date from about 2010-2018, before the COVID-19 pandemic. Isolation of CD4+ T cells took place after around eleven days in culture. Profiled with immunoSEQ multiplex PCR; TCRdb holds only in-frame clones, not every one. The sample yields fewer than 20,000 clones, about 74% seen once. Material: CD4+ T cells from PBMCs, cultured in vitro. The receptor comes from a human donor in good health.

The CDR3 reads CASSESRGAYNEQFF. In nucleotides, the CDR3 is TGCGCCAGCAGTGAGTCGAGGGGTGCGTACAATGAGCAGTTCTTC. The rearrangement uses TRBV10-2 and TRBJ2-1; D may match TRBD1 or TRBD2 (5 bases each). The ends were cut back, 0 bases at V and 4 bases at J, with 10 bases in the middle. Germline CDR1 is WSHSY and CDR2 is SAAADI. The CDR3 consists of 15 residues.